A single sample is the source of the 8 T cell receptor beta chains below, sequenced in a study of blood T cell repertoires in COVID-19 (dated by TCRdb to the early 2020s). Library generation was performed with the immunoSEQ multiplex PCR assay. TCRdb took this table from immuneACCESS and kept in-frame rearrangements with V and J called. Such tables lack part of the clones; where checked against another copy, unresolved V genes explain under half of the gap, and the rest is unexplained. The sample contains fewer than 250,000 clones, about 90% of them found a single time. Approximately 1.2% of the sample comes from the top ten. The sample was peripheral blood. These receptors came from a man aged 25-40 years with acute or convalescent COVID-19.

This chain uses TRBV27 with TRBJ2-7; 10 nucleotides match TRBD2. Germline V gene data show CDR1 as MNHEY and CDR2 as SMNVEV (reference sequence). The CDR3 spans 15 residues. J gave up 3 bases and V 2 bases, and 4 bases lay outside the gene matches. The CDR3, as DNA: TGTGCCAGCAGTTTAGTCGCTAGCGGGGGCTACGAGCAGTACTTC. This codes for CASSLVASGGYEQYF.

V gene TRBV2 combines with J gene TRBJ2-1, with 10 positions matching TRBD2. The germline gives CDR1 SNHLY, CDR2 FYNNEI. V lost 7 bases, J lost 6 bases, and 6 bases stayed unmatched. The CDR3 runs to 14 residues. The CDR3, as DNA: TGTGCCAGCAATAAAGCGGGGGGGCCCAATGAGCAGTTCTTC. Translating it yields CASNKAGGPNEQFF.

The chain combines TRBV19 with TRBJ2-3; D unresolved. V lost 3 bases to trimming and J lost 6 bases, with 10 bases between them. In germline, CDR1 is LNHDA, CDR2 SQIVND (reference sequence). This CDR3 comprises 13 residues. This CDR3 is CASSITIRDTQYF. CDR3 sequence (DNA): TGTGCCAGTAGTATCACCATACGGGATACGCAGTATTTT.

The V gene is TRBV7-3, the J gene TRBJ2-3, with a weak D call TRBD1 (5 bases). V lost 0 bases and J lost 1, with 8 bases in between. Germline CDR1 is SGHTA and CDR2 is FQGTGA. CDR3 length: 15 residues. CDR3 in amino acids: CASSLTLGGTDTQYF. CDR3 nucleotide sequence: TGTGCCAGCAGCTTAACGCTAGGGGGCACAGATACGCAGTATTTT.

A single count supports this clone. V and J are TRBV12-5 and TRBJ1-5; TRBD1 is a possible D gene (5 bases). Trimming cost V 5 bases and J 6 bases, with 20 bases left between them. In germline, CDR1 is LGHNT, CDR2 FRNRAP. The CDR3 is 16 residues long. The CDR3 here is CASGTTITGISQPQHF. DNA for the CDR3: TGTGCTAGTGGTACGACGATCACAGGTATCAGTCAGCCCCAGCATTTT. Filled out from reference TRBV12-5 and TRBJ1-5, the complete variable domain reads DARVTQTPRHKVTEMGQEVTMRCQPILGHNTVFWYRQTMMQGLELLAYFRNRAPLDDSGMPKDRFSAEMPDATLATLKIQPSEPRDSAVYFCASGTTITGISQPQHFGDGTRLSIL.

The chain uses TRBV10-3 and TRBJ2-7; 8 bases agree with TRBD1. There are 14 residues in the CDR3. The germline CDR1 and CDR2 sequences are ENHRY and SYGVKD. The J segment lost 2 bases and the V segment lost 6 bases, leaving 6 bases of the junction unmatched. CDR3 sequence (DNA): TGTGCCATCAGGGGGACAGGCAAGACCTACGAGCAGTACTTC. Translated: CAIRGTGKTYEQYF.

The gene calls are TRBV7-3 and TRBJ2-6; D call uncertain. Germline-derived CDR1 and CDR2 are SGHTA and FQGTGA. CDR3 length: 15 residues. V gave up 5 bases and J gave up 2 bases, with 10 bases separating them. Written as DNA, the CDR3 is TGTGCCAGCAGCCTCGACATCGCTGGGGCCAACGTCCTGACTTTC. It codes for CASSLDIAGANVLTF.

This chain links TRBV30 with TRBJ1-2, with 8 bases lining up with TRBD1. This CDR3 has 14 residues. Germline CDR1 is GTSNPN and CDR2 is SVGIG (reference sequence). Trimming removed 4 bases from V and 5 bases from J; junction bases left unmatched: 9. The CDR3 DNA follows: TGTGCCTGGAATAATCAGGGGGCAGGGTATGGCTACACCTTC. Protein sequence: CAWNNQGAGYGYTF.